What follows are 17 T cell receptor beta chains derived from one specimen sequenced in a study of OX40 agonist ivuxolimab in advanced cancers. TCRdb's copy holds only in-frame clones and misses some; the assay was immunoSEQ multiplex PCR. The sample contains 70,000 to 95,000 clones, 90% of which appear only once. The sequencing used CD4+ or CD8+ T cells sorted from blood, collected in a trial of the OX40 agonist ivuxolimab. The receptors shown here come from an adult with an advanced solid tumor such as melanoma, head and neck, liver or kidney cancer.

CDR3 loop: CASSQGEYTDTQYF. The CDR3 DNA follows: TGTGCCAGCAGCCAAGGGGAGTACACAGATACGCAGTATTTT. The rearrangement links TRBV4-2 to TRBJ2-3, with a weak D call TRBD2 (5 bases). Looked up from germline, CDR1 is LGHNA and CDR2 is YNFKEQ. V shed 1 base and J shed 2 bases, with 7 bases lying between them. The length of the CDR3 is 14 residues.

The chain is built from TRBV11-3 and TRBJ2-2, with D possibly matching TRBD2 (6 bases). There are 15 residues in the CDR3. In germline, CDR1 is SGHNT, CDR2 YENEEA. V was trimmed by 6 bases and J by 4 bases, leaving 15 bases between them. CDR3 protein: CASRSPGGSTGELFF. DNA for the CDR3: TGTGCCAGCAGATCCCCCGGGGGTAGCACCGGGGAGCTGTTTTTT.

The table lists this clone with a count of one. V gene TRBV5-4 combines with J gene TRBJ2-3; 12 nucleotides match TRBD2. With V trimmed by 3 bases and J by 4 bases, 6 bases remained unmatched. Per germline, CDR1 SGHNT and CDR2 YYREEE (reference sequence). The CDR3 runs to 16 residues. The CDR3 here is CASSSTGTSGSDTQYF. In DNA, the CDR3 is TGTGCCAGCAGCTCGACCGGGACTAGCGGGTCAGATACGCAGTATTTT.

The chain is built from TRBV4-2 and TRBJ1-1; D unclear. The CDR3 extends over 13 amino acids. V lost 0 bases to trimming and J lost 11 bases, with 13 bases between them. From germline, CDR1 is LGHNA and CDR2 YNFKEQ. CDR3 coding DNA: TGTGCCAGCAGCCAAGAAGGGCGGACGAAGGCTTTCTTT. This codes for CASSQEGRTKAFF.

The V gene is TRBV9, the J gene TRBJ2-1; 8 bases agree with TRBD2. From germline, CDR1 is SGDLS and CDR2 YYNGEE. Unmatched junction bases numbered 10, after V lost 2 bases and J lost 3 bases. The CDR3 sequence is 17 residues long. CDR3 DNA: TGTGCCAGCAGCGTTGTGGCGGGAGGCCAGAGCTACAATGAGCAGTTCTTC. Amino acids: CASSVVAGGQSYNEQFF.

This chain joins TRBV19 and TRBJ2-5; 12 bases match TRBD2. Germline V gives CDR1 LNHDA, CDR2 SQIVND (reference sequence). CDR3 length: 16 amino acids. V was pared by 3 bases and J by 11 bases, with 13 bases of the junction left unmatched. The CDR3 protein is CASSIRASGRAVGQYF. The CDR3 nucleotides are TGTGCCAGTAGTATTAGGGCTAGCGGGAGGGCCGTCGGGCAGTACTTC. Full variable domain (missing parts from reference TRBV19 and TRBJ2-5): DGGITQSPKYLFRKEGQNVTLSCEQNLNHDAMYWYRQDPGQGLRLIYYSQIVNDFQKGDIAEGYSVSREKKESFPLTVTSAQKNPTAFYLCASSIRASGRAVGQYFGPGTRLLVL.

This chain connects TRBV2 to TRBJ2-2, with 10 bases matching TRBD1. This CDR3 comprises 15 residues. After removal of 6 bases from V and 2 bases from J, the junction contained 3 bases not matched to a gene. The germline V gene encodes CDR1 SNHLY and CDR2 FYNNEI. CDR3 residues: CASRGTGDNTGELFF. In nucleotides, the CDR3 is TGTGCCAGCAGAGGGACAGGGGATAACACCGGGGAGCTGTTTTTT.

V is TRBV5-5 and J is TRBJ2-5; D call uncertain. V gave up 1 base and J gave up 0 bases, with 7 bases separating them. The CDR3 has 14 amino acids. The germline gives CDR1 SGHKS, CDR2 YYEKEE (reference sequence). The CDR3 here is CASSLQVNQETQYF. CDR3 DNA: TGTGCCAGCAGCTTGCAGGTAAACCAAGAGACCCAGTACTTC.

J is TRBJ2-5 and V is TRBV7-9; no clear D gene. V was trimmed by 6 bases and J by 2 bases, leaving 4 bases between them. The CDR3 spans 11 residues. Germline assignment: CDR1 SEHNR and CDR2 FQNEAQ (reference sequence). CDR3: CASRDQETQYF. The CDR3 DNA follows: TGTGCCAGCAGAGATCAAGAGACCCAGTACTTC. Full variable domain (rest looked up from reference TRBV7-9 and TRBJ2-5): DTGVSQNPRHKITKRGQNVTFRCDPISEHNRLYWYRQTLGQGPEFLTYFQNEAQLEKSRLLSDRFSAERPKGSFSTLEIQRTEQGDSAMYLCASRDQETQYFGPGTRLLVL.

The rearrangement uses TRBV7-2 and TRBJ2-4; 7 bases are a match to TRBD1. Trimming at V came to 9 bases and at J to 8 bases, leaving 13 bases not matched to a gene. The length of the CDR3 is 14 residues. Germline V gene lookup returns CDR1 SGHTA and CDR2 FQGNSA. CDR3 sequence (DNA): TGTGCCAGTAAAACGACAGGGATCGTGGACATTCAGTACTTC. Translation: CASKTTGIVDIQYF. The full variable domain, in which reference TRBV7-2 and TRBJ2-4 provide the parts outside the CDR3, is GAGVSQSPSNKVTEKGKDVELRCDPISGHTALYWYRQSLGQGLEFLIYFQGNSAPDKSGLPSDRFSAERTGGSVSTLTIQRTQQEDSAVYLCASKTTGIVDIQYFGAGTRLSVL.

The chain couples TRBV2 to TRBJ2-7; 9 bases line up with TRBD2. V lost 4 bases and J lost 2; bases outside the gene matches: 3. Germline V lookup: CDR1 SNHLY, CDR2 FYNNEI. This CDR3 has 14 amino acids. This CDR3 is CASSVRLAAYEQYF. The CDR3 coding sequence is TGTGCCAGCAGTGTTAGACTAGCGGCCTACGAGCAGTACTTC.

The chain recombines TRBV27 with TRBJ2-3, with a tentative D call TRBD1 (6 bases). CDR1 and CDR2 from the germline V gene are MNHEY and SMNVEV (reference sequence). The CDR3 covers 13 residues. V dropped 6 bases and J dropped 12 bases, with 19 bases sitting between them. The DNA for the CDR3 is TGTGCCAGCAGCTTTATAATGGGGGCTACACAGTATTTT. This sequence encodes CASSFIMGATQYF.

The chain uses TRBV5-1 and TRBJ1-2; maybe TRBD1 (6 bases). Germline V gene data show CDR1 as SGHRS and CDR2 as YFSETQ. This CDR3 contains 15 residues. Deletions cut 1 base from V and 4 bases from J, with 14 bases between. This chain's CDR3 is CASSLSAGDGYGYTF. For the CDR3, the DNA is TGCGCCAGCAGCTTGTCGGCAGGGGACGGCTATGGCTACACCTTC. Variable domain in full (rest from reference TRBV5-1 and TRBJ1-2): KAGVTQTPRYLIKTRGQQVTLSCSPISGHRSVSWYQQTPGQGLQFLFEYFSETQRNKGNFPGRFSGRQFSNSRSEMNVSTLELGDSALYLCASSLSAGDGYGYTFGSGTRLTVV.

The chain combines TRBV4-2 with TRBJ2-2, with no clear D. This CDR3 region has 15 residues. Germline CDR1 LGHNA, CDR2 YNFKEQ. Trimming shortened V by 1 base and J by 3 bases, and 9 bases separated the two germline ends. The DNA of the CDR3 is TGTGCCAGCAGCCAAGGGTCCCCGTACACCGGGGAGCTGTTTTTT. Translated, it gives CASSQGSPYTGELFF.

The chain is built from TRBV28 and TRBJ2-4; possibly TRBD2 for D (6 bases). This CDR3 region has 17 residues. In germline, CDR1 is MDHEN, CDR2 SYDVKM. V lost 8 bases, J lost 0 bases, and 20 bases lay in between. This CDR3 is CASGFGGGKLAKNIQYF. Written as DNA, the CDR3 is TGTGCCAGCGGGTTCGGGGGAGGAAAACTAGCCAAAAACATTCAGTACTTC.

This clone was picked up a small number of times. The chain carries TRBV27 and TRBJ2-7; D unresolved. Trimming removed 4 bases from V and 3 bases from J, with 13 bases in between. CDR1 and CDR2 (germline): MNHEY, SMNVEV (reference sequence). The CDR3 is made up of 14 amino acids. The CDR3 DNA reads as TGTGCCAGCAGTTCCGACCCTTTGGGCTACGAGCAGTACTTC. It specifies CASSSDPLGYEQYF.

Remarks on this clone: At one of its ends the junction is not consistent with the germline gene, which may arise from a read error. V usage is TRBV19 and J usage is TRBJ2-6; weak D call: TRBD1 (5 bases). CDR1 is LNHDA and CDR2 is SQIVND in the germline V gene (reference sequence). This CDR3 region has 13 residues. The CDR3 is CASSISGADVLTF. The DNA of the CDR3 is TGTGCCAGTAGTATTAGTGGGGCCGACGTCCTGACTTTC.